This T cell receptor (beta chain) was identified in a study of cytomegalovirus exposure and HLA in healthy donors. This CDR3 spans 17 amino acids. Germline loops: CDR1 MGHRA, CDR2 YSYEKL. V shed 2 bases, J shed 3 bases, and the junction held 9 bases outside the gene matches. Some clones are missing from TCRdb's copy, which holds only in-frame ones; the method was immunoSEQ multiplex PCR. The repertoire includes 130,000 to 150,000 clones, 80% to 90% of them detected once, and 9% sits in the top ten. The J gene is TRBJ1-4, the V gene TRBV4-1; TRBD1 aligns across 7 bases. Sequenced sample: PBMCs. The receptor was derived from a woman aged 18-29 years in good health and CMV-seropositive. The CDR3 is CASSQQTGTGANEKLFF. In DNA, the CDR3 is TGCGCCAGCAGCCAACAGACAGGGACTGGGGCTAATGAAAAACTGTTTTTT.